This T cell receptor beta chain was captured by sequencing in a study of T cell repertoires in cytomegalovirus infection. For the study at large: An indication of both CMV infection and matching HLA type came from public TCR beta signatures. Study findings and constraints: The cumulative frequency of public TCR beta families distinguished individuals who carried CMV together with the relevant HLA. Dominant in the ex vivo response were TCR beta clonotypes restricted by HLA-C and specific for CMV.

TCRdb re-derived calls from the reads in MiXCR, one entry per CDR3 protein. The data hold roughly 230,000 distinct CDR3 sequences, with over 9% observed a single time. This clonotype was recorded at least ten times. Its antigen is unknown. Sequenced sample: PBMCs. The sequence derives from a human donor in good health (CMV status not recorded). Some clones in this sample may be carry-over from other donors' samples.

The CDR3 DNA is TGTGCCAGCAGCTTACCCATAACAGGGACAGATACGCAGTATTTT. This codes for CASSLPITGTDTQYF. The J gene is TRBJ2-3, the V gene TRBV7-3; D is perhaps TRBD1 (6 bases). Germline CDR1 SGHTA, CDR2 FQGTGA. This CDR3 has 15 amino acids. The V end lost 2 bases, the J end lost 3 bases, and 12 bases lay between the germline ends.